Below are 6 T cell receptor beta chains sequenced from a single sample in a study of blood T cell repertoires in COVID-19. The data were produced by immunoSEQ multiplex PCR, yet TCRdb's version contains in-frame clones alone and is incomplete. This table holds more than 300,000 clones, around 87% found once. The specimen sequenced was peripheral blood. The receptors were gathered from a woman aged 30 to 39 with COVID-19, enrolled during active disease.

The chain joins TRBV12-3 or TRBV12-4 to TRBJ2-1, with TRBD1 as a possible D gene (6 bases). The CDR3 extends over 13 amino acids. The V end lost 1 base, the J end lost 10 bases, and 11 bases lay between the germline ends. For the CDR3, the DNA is TGTGCCAGCAGTTTAGGAGACAGGACCGAGCAGTTCTTC. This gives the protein CASSLGDRTEQFF.

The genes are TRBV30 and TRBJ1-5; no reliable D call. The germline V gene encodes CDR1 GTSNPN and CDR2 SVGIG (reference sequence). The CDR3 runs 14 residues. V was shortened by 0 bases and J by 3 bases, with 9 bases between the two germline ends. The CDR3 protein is CAWSVGGVNQPQHF. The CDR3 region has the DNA TGTGCCTGGAGTGTAGGCGGCGTCAATCAGCCCCAGCATTTT.

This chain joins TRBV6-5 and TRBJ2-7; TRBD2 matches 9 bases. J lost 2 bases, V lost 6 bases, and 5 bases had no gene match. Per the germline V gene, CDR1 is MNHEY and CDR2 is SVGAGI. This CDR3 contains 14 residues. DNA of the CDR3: TGTGCCAGCAGACTTAGCGGGAGTACCTACGAGCAGTACTTC. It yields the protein CASRLSGSTYEQYF.

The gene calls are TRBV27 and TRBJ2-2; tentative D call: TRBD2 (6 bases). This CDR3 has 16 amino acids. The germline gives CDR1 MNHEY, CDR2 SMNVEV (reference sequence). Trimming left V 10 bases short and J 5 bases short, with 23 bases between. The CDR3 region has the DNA TGTGCCACCATTGATGGGCCTTCTAGCGTGACCGGGGAGCTGTTTTTT. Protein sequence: CATIDGPSSVTGELFF.

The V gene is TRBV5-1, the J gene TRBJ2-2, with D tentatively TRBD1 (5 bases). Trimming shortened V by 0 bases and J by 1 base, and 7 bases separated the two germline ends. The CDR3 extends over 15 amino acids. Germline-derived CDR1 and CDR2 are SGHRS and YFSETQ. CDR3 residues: CASSLGTLNTGELFF. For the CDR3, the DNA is TGCGCCAGCAGCTTGGGGACATTGAACACCGGGGAGCTGTTTTTT.

CDR3 bases: TGTGCCAGCAGCGTAGCCTCCGGGACAGCACAAGAGACCCAGTACTTC. As protein: CASSVASGTAQETQYF. The chain is built from TRBV9 and TRBJ2-5, with TRBD1 identical over 7 bases. Germline trimming cut 0 bases from V and 2 bases from J; bases unmatched to any gene: 7. Germline loops: CDR1 SGDLS, CDR2 YYNGEE. The CDR3 spans 16 residues.